The 32 T cell receptor beta chains in this list originate from one sample, sequenced in a study of blood T cell repertoires in COVID-19. The protocol was immunoSEQ multiplex PCR, while the TCRdb copy is restricted to in-frame clones and leaves out a portion. The table shows around 200,000 clones, with roughly 88% occurring only once. The sequencing input was peripheral blood. The receptors here all came from a woman between 40 and 55 years old with COVID-19, enrolled during active disease.

The sample holds a few counts of this clone. The chain combines TRBV19 with TRBJ2-5, with 9 bases identical to TRBD1. This CDR3 has 14 amino acids. CDR1 is LNHDA and CDR2 is SQIVND in the germline V gene (reference sequence). V trimming: 5 bases; J trimming: 7 bases; junction bases outside the gene matches: 8. The CDR3 is CASSPGTGSGTQYF. The CDR3 DNA sequence: TGTGCCAGTAGTCCCGGGACAGGGTCAGGGACCCAGTACTTC. The full variable domain, with the rest looked up from reference TRBV19 and TRBJ2-5, is DGGITQSPKYLFRKEGQNVTLSCEQNLNHDAMYWYRQDPGQGLRLIYYSQIVNDFQKGDIAEGYSVSREKKESFPLTVTSAQKNPTAFYLCASSPGTGSGTQYFGPGTRLLVL.

This chain links TRBV7-2 with TRBJ1-1; a weak D match, TRBD1 (6 bases). V gave up 3 bases and J gave up 7 bases, with 12 bases separating them. The CDR3 covers 13 residues. CDR1 is SGHTA, CDR2 FQGNSA, per germline. The CDR3 DNA reads TGTGCCAGCAGCTTCGGGACAACCATTGAAGCTTTCTTT. This gives the protein CASSFGTTIEAFF.

This clone was counted between two and nine times. The V and J genes are TRBV2 and TRBJ1-2, with D tentatively TRBD1 (5 bases). The CDR3 contains 14 residues. The V end was cut by 1 base, the J end by 7 bases, with 13 bases between. Germline-derived CDR1 and CDR2 are SNHLY and FYNNEI. The CDR3, as DNA: TGTGCCAGCAGTGAAGGACAGCCCCCCGCTGGCTACACCTTC. It translates to CASSEGQPPAGYTF.

This chain uses TRBV7-8 with TRBJ1-1, with unresolved D. The V end was cut by 2 bases, the J end by 3 bases, with 13 bases between. The CDR3 spans 15 residues. Germline assignment: CDR1 SGHVS and CDR2 FQNEAQ. CDR3 nucleotide sequence: TGTGCCAGCAGCTTACAGAAACGGAGGGACACTGAAGCTTTCTTT. It translates to CASSLQKRRDTEAFF.

This clone was counted only a few times. The chain joins TRBV19 to TRBJ1-1, with 8 bases fitting TRBD1. V lost 5 bases, J lost 10 bases, and 3 bases stayed unmatched. CDR3 size: 11 residues. CDR1 and CDR2 from the germline V gene are LNHDA and SQIVND (reference sequence). CDR3 sequence: CASSFGQGAFF. CDR3 DNA sequence: TGTGCCAGTAGTTTCGGACAGGGAGCTTTCTTT.

J is TRBJ1-3 and V is TRBV5-1; D is unresolved. V was trimmed by 0 bases and J by 1 base, leaving 11 bases between them. Germline CDR1 reads SGHRS; CDR2 reads YFSETQ. The CDR3 contains 16 residues. In DNA form, the CDR3 reads TGCGCCAGCAGCTTGGCGCAAGGACTTTCTGGAAACACCATATATTTT. This codes for CASSLAQGLSGNTIYF.

The genes are TRBV6-6 and TRBJ1-3, with TRBD1 matching 7 bases. Germline V gives CDR1 MNHNY, CDR2 SVGAGI (reference sequence). This CDR3 contains 16 residues. J gave up 6 bases and V 4 bases, and 12 bases lay outside the gene matches. Written as DNA, the CDR3 is TGTGCCAGCAGTTTCGGACCCCAGGGGGACGTAAACACCATATATTTT. Its translation: CASSFGPQGDVNTIYF.

The gene calls are TRBV5-8 and TRBJ2-7; D perhaps matches TRBD1 (6 bases). The CDR3 spans 15 residues. V was shortened by 3 bases and J by 6 bases, with 19 bases between the two germline ends. Germline lookup yields CDR1 SGHTS and CDR2 YDEGEE. The CDR3 DNA is TGTGCCAGCAGCTCGGGGACAAGACTCCCCACCGAGCAGTACTTC. Amino acids: CASSSGTRLPTEQYF.

This clone has a single count. V is TRBV3-1 (or the pseudogene TRBV3-2) and J is TRBJ2-7; D is perhaps TRBD2 (6 bases). CDR1 is LGHDT, CDR2 YNNKEL, per germline (reference sequence). This CDR3 comprises 16 residues. Trimming took 1 base from V and 7 from J, leaving 20 bases between them. CDR3 coding DNA: TGTGCCAGCAGCCAAGTGGGCGCGGGGACGACTATGGAGCAGTACTTC. Translated: CASSQVGAGTTMEQYF.

The genes are TRBV2 and TRBJ2-7; no clear D gene. From germline, CDR1 is SNHLY and CDR2 FYNNEI. Trimming removed 3 bases at V and 3 bases at J, with 6 bases between. The CDR3 has 12 amino acids. CDR3 in amino acids: CASSDPNYEQYF. As DNA, the CDR3 is TGTGCCAGCAGTGACCCCAACTACGAGCAGTACTTC. Full variable domain (outside the CDR3, taken from reference TRBV2 and TRBJ2-7): EPEVTQTPSHQVTQMGQEVILRCVPISNHLYFYWYRQILGQKVEFLVSFYNNEISEKSEIFDDQFSVERPDGSNFTLKIRSTKLEDSAMYFCASSDPNYEQYFGPGTRLTVT.

This clone was seen a handful of times. The chain has TRBV21-1 and TRBJ2-4; the table's D call TRBD1 went unverified against the DNA. TRBV21-1 is a pseudogene. The CDR3 is 10 amino acids. CDR3 coding DNA: TGTGCCAGCAGTTCACAGGGGGCGGTCTTC. Its protein is CASSSQGAVF.

This chain uses TRBV18 with TRBJ1-1; 8 nucleotides agree with TRBD1. The CDR3 is 15 amino acids. The J segment lost 0 bases and the V segment lost 3 bases, leaving 3 bases of the junction unmatched. Germline-derived CDR1 and CDR2 are KGHSH and LQKENI. In DNA, the CDR3 is TGTGCCAGCTCACCGGACAGGGCCATGAACACTGAAGCTTTCTTT. This translates into CASSPDRAMNTEAFF.

This clone has only a few counts. The rearrangement links TRBV25-1 to TRBJ1-1, with TRBD1 matching over 7 bases. V trimming: 6 bases; J trimming: 4 bases; junction bases outside the gene matches: 8. In germline, CDR1 is MGHDK, CDR2 SYGVNS. This CDR3 region has 14 residues. CDR3 sequence: CASSRGGAGTEAFF. Here the CDR3 DNA reads TGTGCCAGCAGCAGAGGGGGCGCCGGCACTGAAGCTTTCTTT. The variable domain in full, with the rest retrieved from reference TRBV25-1 and TRBJ1-1, is EADIYQTPRYLVIGTGKKITLECSQTMGHDKMYWYQQDPGMELHLIHYSYGVNSTEKGDLSSESTVSRIRTEHFPLTLESARPSHTSQYLCASSRGGAGTEAFFGQGTRLTVV.

The chain recombines TRBV24-1 with TRBJ2-1; TRBD2 agrees at 7 bases. With V trimmed by 3 bases and J by 8 bases, 18 bases remained unmatched. Per germline, CDR1 KGHDR and CDR2 SFDVKD. The CDR3 consists of 18 residues. CDR3 DNA sequence: TGTGCCACCAGTGATCCCTACAGCGCGCGGGAGCCCCACTATGAGCAGTTCTTC. Translated: CATSDPYSAREPHYEQFF.

This clone has only one observation. The genes are TRBV19 and TRBJ2-2; 7 bases are a match to TRBD1. With 10 bases clipped from V and 6 bases from J, the junction kept 11 bases outside the gene matches. Germline assignment: CDR1 LNHDA and CDR2 SQIVND (reference sequence). This CDR3 is 14 amino acids long. The CDR3, as DNA: TGTGCCACCCGCATAGACAGGGATCCCGGGGAGCTGTTTTTT. The encoded protein is CATRIDRDPGELFF.

The V gene is TRBV19, the J gene TRBJ2-5; 10 bases align to TRBD2. The CDR3 runs 16 residues. The germline V gene encodes CDR1 LNHDA and CDR2 SQIVND (reference sequence). The V segment lost 5 bases and the J segment 5 bases; nucleotides outside the gene matches: 11. Here the CDR3 reads CASSPRTSGLWETQYF. The CDR3 DNA reads TGTGCCAGTAGTCCCCGGACTAGCGGCTTGTGGGAGACCCAGTACTTC.

This clone was detected many times. This chain uses TRBV3-1 (or the pseudogene TRBV3-2) with TRBJ2-7; TRBD2 is a possible D gene (6 bases). V gave up 4 bases and J gave up 6 bases, with 16 bases separating them. CDR3 length equals 14 residues. Germline values: CDR1 LGHDT, CDR2 YNNKEL (reference sequence). The CDR3 region has the DNA TGTGCCAGCAGCCTTGGGGGAGGTAAGCCCGAGCAGTACTTC. Its protein is CASSLGGGKPEQYF.

The chain carries TRBV29-1 and TRBJ2-7, with TRBD1 matching over 7 bases. Trimming took 7 bases from V and 3 from J; bases not matched to a gene: 9. This CDR3 contains 13 residues. Germline V lookup: CDR1 SQVTM, CDR2 ANQGSEA. In DNA, the CDR3 is TGCAGCGCCGGTGGGGGACAGATCTACGAGCAGTACTTC. Its protein is CSAGGGQIYEQYF.

The chain employs TRBV28 and TRBJ1-2; a possible D gene is TRBD1 (6 bases). The germline V gene encodes CDR1 MDHEN and CDR2 SYDVKM. V lost 8 bases, J lost 3 bases, and 13 bases lay in between. The CDR3 is 13 residues long. In DNA, the CDR3 is TGTGCCAGCTACACGCAGGGGTACTATGGCTACACCTTC. It codes for CASYTQGYYGYTF.

V and J are TRBV28 and TRBJ2-7; 8 positions agree with TRBD1. Germline CDR1 is MDHEN and CDR2 is SYDVKM. V was pared by 11 bases and J by 6 bases, with 9 bases of the junction left unmatched. The length of the CDR3 is 12 residues. The CDR3 loop is CAGGTGPSEQYF. The CDR3 DNA reads TGTGCCGGAGGGACAGGCCCTTCCGAGCAGTACTTC.

J is TRBJ1-5 and V is TRBV27; unclear D gene. The length of the CDR3 is 13 residues. Trimming pared 6 bases from V and 4 bases from J, leaving 10 bases between. Germline V gene data show CDR1 as MNHEY and CDR2 as SMNVEV (reference sequence). Here the CDR3 DNA reads TGTGCCAGCAGGGCGGGAACGAATCAGCCCCAGCATTTT. Its protein product is CASRAGTNQPQHF.

This clone appeared once. The V call is TRBV29-1, the J call TRBJ2-6; 8 bases fit TRBD1. The CDR3 sequence is 15 residues long. Germline CDR1 is SQVTM and CDR2 is ANQGSEA. J was trimmed by 4 bases and V by 6 bases; bases with no gene match: 8. The CDR3 loop is CSVVTGESGANVLTF. The CDR3 DNA follows: TGCAGCGTCGTGACAGGGGAATCCGGGGCCAACGTCCTGACTTTC.

The chain is built from TRBV18 and TRBJ1-1; the match to TRBD1 covers 9 bases. The length of the CDR3 is 13 residues. Per germline, CDR1 KGHSH and CDR2 LQKENI. Trimming at V came to 7 bases and at J to 6 bases, leaving 6 bases not matched to a gene. This CDR3 reads CASFSTGGAEAFF. The CDR3 nucleotides read TGTGCCAGCTTCTCTACAGGGGGCGCTGAAGCTTTCTTT.

The gene calls are TRBV11-2 and TRBJ2-1, with 10 bases matching TRBD2. V shed 8 bases, J shed 10 bases, and the junction held 11 bases outside the gene matches. Germline lookup yields CDR1 SGHAT and CDR2 FQNNGV. The CDR3 is made up of 14 amino acids. CDR3 bases: TGTGCCAGCGGGGTAGCGGGGGGTCAGAGGGAGCAGTTCTTC. Amino acids: CASGVAGGQREQFF. Supplemented by reference TRBV11-2 and TRBJ2-1, the full variable domain reads EAGVAQSPRYKIIEKRQSVAFWCNPISGHATLYWYQQILGQGPKLLIQFQNNGVVDDSQLPKDRFSAERLKGVDSTLKIQPAKLEDSAVYLCASGVAGGQREQFFGPGTRLTVL.

The chain employs TRBV5-1 and TRBJ1-1; D gene uncertain. V lost 1 base and J lost 1, with 8 bases in between. This CDR3 is built from 14 residues. Germline CDR1 reads SGHRS; CDR2 reads YFSETQ. Here the CDR3 DNA reads TGCGCCAGCAGCTTGCTTGCAGGGAACACTGAAGCTTTCTTT. This gives the protein CASSLLAGNTEAFF.

This chain connects TRBV6-5 to TRBJ1-2; 8 positions match TRBD1. The CDR3 totals 15 residues. Trimming took 8 bases from V and 2 from J; bases not matched to a gene: 10. From germline, CDR1 is MNHEY and CDR2 SVGAGI. DNA of the CDR3: TGTGCCAGCGGGAGACAGGGGCGTTTCAACTATGGCTACACCTTC. It translates to CASGRQGRFNYGYTF.

The chain couples TRBV3-1 (or the pseudogene TRBV3-2) to TRBJ2-5; 7 bases map to TRBD2. Germline values: CDR1 LGHDT, CDR2 YNNKEL (reference sequence). V lost 7 bases, J lost 5 bases, and 16 bases stayed unmatched. The CDR3 is made up of 16 amino acids. The DNA for the CDR3 is TGTGCCAGCAAGGGAGGGGCCAGGGAACAGCCGGAGACCCAGTACTTC. This codes for CASKGGAREQPETQYF.

The chain has TRBV9 and TRBJ1-2; perhaps TRBD1 as D (6 bases). The V gene lost 0 bases and the J gene lost 4 bases, with 19 bases spanning the gap. The CDR3 totals 17 residues. Germline values: CDR1 SGDLS, CDR2 YYNGEE. CDR3 coding DNA: TGTGCCAGCAGCGTAGAACGGGCAGGGGCCTTTATCTATGGCTACACCTTC. Amino acids: CASSVERAGAFIYGYTF.

The CDR3 sequence is CASSPGLPNSPLHF. DNA of the CDR3: TGTGCCAGCAGCCCGGGACTCCCCAATTCACCCCTCCACTTT. This chain uses TRBV7-9 with TRBJ1-6; perhaps TRBD1 as D (5 bases). CDR3 length: 14 residues. Trimming removed 5 bases from V and 7 bases from J, with 12 bases in between. Germline V CDR1 and CDR2: SEHNR, FQNEAQ (reference sequence).

This chain uses TRBV19 with TRBJ2-2; TRBD1 aligns across 7 bases. The germline V gene has CDR1 LNHDA and CDR2 SQIVND (reference sequence). V trimming: 7 bases; J trimming: 0 bases; junction bases outside the gene matches: 8. This CDR3 contains 16 residues. The CDR3: CASTLGQGANTGELFF. CDR3 sequence (DNA): TGTGCCAGTACCCTTGGCCAGGGGGCGAACACCGGGGAGCTGTTTTTT.

This clone was seen a few times. CDR3 DNA: TGTGCCAGCAGCCCTCCGCCAGGGAACTATGGCTACACCTTC. It translates to CASSPPPGNYGYTF. This chain joins TRBV16 and TRBJ1-2; weak D call: TRBD1 (5 bases). The CDR3 is made up of 14 amino acids. Germline assignment: CDR1 KGHSY and CDR2 FQNENV. Trimming stripped 4 bases from V and 2 bases from J, with 11 bases between.

The gene calls are TRBV4-1 and TRBJ2-7; 7 bases line up with TRBD2. This CDR3 contains 15 residues. V trimming: 3 bases; J trimming: 3 bases; junction bases outside the gene matches: 8. Germline V gene data show CDR1 as MGHRA and CDR2 as YSYEKL. This chain's CDR3 is CASSQGTSADYEQYF. In DNA, the CDR3 is TGCGCCAGCAGCCAGGGTACTAGCGCGGACTACGAGCAGTACTTC.